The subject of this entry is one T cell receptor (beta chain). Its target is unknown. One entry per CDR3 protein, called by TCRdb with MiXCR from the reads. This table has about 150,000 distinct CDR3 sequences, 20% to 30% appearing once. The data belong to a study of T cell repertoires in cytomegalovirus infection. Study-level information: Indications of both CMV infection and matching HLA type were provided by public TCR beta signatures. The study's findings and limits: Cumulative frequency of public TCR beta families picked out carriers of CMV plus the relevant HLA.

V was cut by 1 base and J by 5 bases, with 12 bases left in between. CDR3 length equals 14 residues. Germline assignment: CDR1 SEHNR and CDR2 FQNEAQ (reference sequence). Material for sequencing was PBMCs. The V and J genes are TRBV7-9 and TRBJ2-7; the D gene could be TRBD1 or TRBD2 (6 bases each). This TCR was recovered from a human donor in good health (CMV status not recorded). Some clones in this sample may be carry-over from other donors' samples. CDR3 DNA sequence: TGTGCCAGCAGCTTAGAGGGGGGAGGAGACGAGCAGTACTTC. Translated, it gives CASSLEGGGDEQYF.